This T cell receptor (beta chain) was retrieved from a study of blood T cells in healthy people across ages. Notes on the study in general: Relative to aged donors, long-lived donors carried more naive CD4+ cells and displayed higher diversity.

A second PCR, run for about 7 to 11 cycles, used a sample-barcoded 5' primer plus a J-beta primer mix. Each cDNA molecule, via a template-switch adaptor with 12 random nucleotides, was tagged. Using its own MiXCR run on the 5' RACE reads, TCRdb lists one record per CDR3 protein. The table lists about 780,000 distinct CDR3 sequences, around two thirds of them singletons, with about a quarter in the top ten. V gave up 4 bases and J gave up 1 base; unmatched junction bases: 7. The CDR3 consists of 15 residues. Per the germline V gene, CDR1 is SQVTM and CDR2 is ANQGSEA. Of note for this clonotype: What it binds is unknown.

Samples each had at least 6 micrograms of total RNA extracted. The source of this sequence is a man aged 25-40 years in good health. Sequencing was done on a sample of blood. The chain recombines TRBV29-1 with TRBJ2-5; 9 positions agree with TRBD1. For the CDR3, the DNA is TGCAGCGTTGGACGACAGGGGGGAAGCCAAGAGACCCAGTACTTC. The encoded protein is CSVGRQGGSQETQYF.